This T cell receptor beta chain was profiled in a study of T-cell memory formation after mild COVID-19. Study overall: Most TCR clusters belonged to a single donor.

On this clonotype: The antigen is unknown.

MiXCR, applied by TCRdb to the 5' RACE reads, yields one record per CDR3 protein. The top ten hold 20% to 25% of the sample, which has about 340,000 distinct CDR3 sequences, 10% to 15% seen once. Findings and limits, study-wide: Clones that shrank (day 15 to 85) were balanced CD4/CD8, whereas later expanders leaned CD4+. Within pre-infection memory, some responding clones were found, suggesting cross-reactive memory joined.

The germline V gene has CDR1 SGHTA and CDR2 FQGTGA. V was pared by 1 base and J by 3 bases, with 15 bases between. CDR3 length: 16 residues. The source of this sequence is a man aged 18 to 30 who had mild COVID-19 (a few samples of this study predate the infection). Cell type and time point are not known. The gene calls are TRBV7-3 and TRBJ2-5; D is uncertain. The sequenced material came from PBMCs or a T cell subset sorted from them (not recorded which). The CDR3 here is CASSLRSLGPKETQYF. The DNA of the CDR3 is TGTGCCAGCAGCTTAAGGTCGTTAGGGCCCAAAGAGACCCAGTACTTC. The full variable domain, its missing parts supplied by reference TRBV7-3 and TRBJ2-5, is GAGVSQTPSNKVTEKGKYVELRCDPISGHTALYWYRQSLGQGPEFLIYFQGTGAADDSGLPNDRFFAVRPEGSVSTLKIQRTERGDSAVYLCASSLRSLGPKETQYFGPGTRLLVL.